This TCR beta chain is drawn from a study of blood T cell repertoires in COVID-19. About the study: The United States, Italy and Spain provided the acute and convalescent COVID-19 samples.

The CDR3 covers 14 residues. CDR1 and CDR2 (germline): MRHNA, SNTAGT. V dropped 6 bases and J dropped 2 bases, with 13 bases sitting between them. Repertoires were generated with immunoSEQ multiplex PCR, while TCRdb's copy carries only in-frame clones and drops some. Among about 83,000 clones listed, more than 75% were seen once. Sequences were obtained from peripheral blood. The V gene is TRBV6-4, the J gene TRBJ1-1, with a tentative D call TRBD1 (6 bases). The sequence was collected from an elderly man with active or convalescent COVID-19. This chain's CDR3 is CASRFAGDNTEAFF. The DNA of the CDR3 is TGTGCCAGCAGATTTGCAGGGGATAACACTGAAGCTTTCTTT.